One and the same sample provided the 31 T cell receptor beta chains below, sequenced in a study of T cell responses to AZD1222 COVID-19 vaccine. Profiled with immunoSEQ multiplex PCR; TCRdb holds only in-frame clones, not every one. There are 150,000 to 200,000 clones in the sample; more than 85% occur only once, and roughly 1% lies in the top ten. The specimen comprised peripheral blood, sampled on day 0 of AZD1222 vaccination. These receptors were collected from an adult in good health.

The chain couples TRBV5-1 to TRBJ1-1; D unclear. The CDR3 sequence is 14 residues long. Trimming cost V 0 bases and J 1 base, with 7 bases left between them. In germline, CDR1 is SGHRS, CDR2 YFSETQ. The CDR3 coding sequence is TGCGCCAGCAGCTTGGGCCCGGAGAACACTGAAGCTTTCTTT. Amino acid sequence: CASSLGPENTEAFF.

The rearrangement joins TRBV3-1 (or the pseudogene TRBV3-2) to TRBJ1-5, with a weak D call TRBD1 (5 bases). This CDR3 spans 15 amino acids. The ends were cut back, 2 bases at V and 4 bases at J, with 12 bases in the middle. CDR1 and CDR2 from the germline V gene are LGHDT and YNNKEL (reference sequence). The CDR3 DNA reads TGTGCCAGCAGCCAAAATCCTCAGGGAAATCAGCCCCAGCATTTT. Amino acid sequence: CASSQNPQGNQPQHF.

The chain is built from TRBV2 and TRBJ2-2; 12 bases line up with TRBD2. The CDR3 extends over 15 amino acids. Germline loops: CDR1 SNHLY, CDR2 FYNNEI. With V trimmed by 6 bases and J by 6 bases, 5 bases remained unmatched. The DNA of the CDR3 is TGTGCCAGCAGGCTAGCGGGGGGGCGCGCCGGGGAGCTGTTTTTT. It codes for CASRLAGGRAGELFF.

The chain carries TRBV19 and TRBJ1-5; a possible D gene is TRBD1 (5 bases). Germline loops: CDR1 LNHDA, CDR2 SQIVND (reference sequence). The CDR3 length is 15 residues. Trimming shortened V by 5 bases and J by 5 bases, and 16 bases separated the two germline ends. For the CDR3, the DNA is TGTGCCAGTAGTGCCCGTCCTCCGGGGGATCAGCCCCAGCATTTT. This gives the protein CASSARPPGDQPQHF.

V usage is TRBV12-3 or TRBV12-4 and J usage is TRBJ1-6; unclear D gene. The CDR3 consists of 12 residues. Trimming removed 6 bases at V and 14 bases at J, with 14 bases between. The CDR3 DNA reads as TGTGCCAGCAGATTGACCGGTATGACCCTCCACTTT. Amino acids: CASRLTGMTLHF.

The chain is built from TRBV18 and TRBJ1-2, with TRBD1 matching over 7 bases. From germline, CDR1 is KGHSH and CDR2 LQKENI. V lost 4 bases and J lost 2; bases outside the gene matches: 4. The CDR3 length is 14 residues. The CDR3, as DNA: TGTGCCAGCTCACTAGGGGGCGCGAACTATGGCTACACCTTC. This codes for CASSLGGANYGYTF.

The rearrangement joins TRBV7-3 to TRBJ1-1, with TRBD1 as a possible D gene (6 bases). The CDR3 extends over 14 amino acids. Trimming took 4 bases from V and 5 from J, leaving 14 bases between them. Germline V lookup: CDR1 SGHTA, CDR2 FQGTGA. CDR3 sequence: CASSSQGKVTEAFF. The DNA of the CDR3 is TGTGCCAGCAGCTCACAGGGAAAGGTGACTGAAGCTTTCTTT.

This CDR3 reads CASSSRGPRGEQFF. For the CDR3, the DNA is TGTGCCAGCAGCTCCCGGGGGCCGAGAGGAGAGCAGTTCTTC. This chain uses TRBV13 with TRBJ2-1; the D call may be TRBD1 or TRBD2 (6 bases each). Trimming left V 4 bases short and J 10 bases short, with 17 bases between. Germline values: CDR1 PRHDT, CDR2 FYEKMQ (reference sequence). CDR3 length: 14 amino acids.

V and J are TRBV28 and TRBJ1-4; possible D gene TRBD1, 6 bases. The CDR3 runs 15 residues. Germline V gives CDR1 MDHEN, CDR2 SYDVKM. Trimming took off 4 bases at V and 3 bases at J, with 12 bases between the two ends. DNA of the CDR3: TGTGCCAGCAGTTCTTTGGGGGCAGCTAATGAAAAACTGTTTTTT. Protein sequence: CASSSLGAANEKLFF.

The chain carries TRBV7-2 and TRBJ2-7, with 8 bases fitting TRBD2. The ends lost 0 bases at V and 5 bases at J; junction bases unmatched: 6. The length of the CDR3 is 15 residues. Germline values: CDR1 SGHTA, CDR2 FQGNSA. CDR3 amino acids: CASSLAGGGFDEQYF. Written as DNA, the CDR3 is TGTGCCAGCAGCTTAGCGGGCGGGGGGTTCGACGAGCAGTACTTC.

The chain couples TRBV28 to TRBJ2-6; D is undetermined. CDR1 is MDHEN, CDR2 SYDVKM, per germline. The CDR3 is made up of 15 amino acids. Between the trimmed V and J ends, which lost 2 bases and 0 bases, there was a span of 5 bases. For the CDR3, the DNA is TGTGCCAGCAGTTTACACCGCTCTGGGGCCAACGTCCTGACTTTC. Encoded protein: CASSLHRSGANVLTF.

V and J are TRBV27 and TRBJ2-4; 9 bases fit TRBD1. The J segment lost 15 bases and the V segment lost 5 bases, leaving 11 bases of the junction unmatched. Germline CDR1 reads MNHEY; CDR2 reads SMNVEV (reference sequence). The CDR3 loop spans 13 amino acids. The CDR3 DNA is TGTGCCAGCAGTCGAAACCGACGGGACAGGGCGTACTTC. Its translation: CASSRNRRDRAYF.

J is TRBJ2-7 and V is TRBV14; D call uncertain. The CDR3 totals 13 residues. V lost 1 base to trimming and J lost 1 base, with 5 bases between them. The germline V gene has CDR1 SGHDN and CDR2 FVKESK. The CDR3 spells CASSQVQSYEQYF. The CDR3 bases are TGTGCCAGCAGCCAAGTTCAGTCCTACGAGCAGTACTTC.

The chain employs TRBV5-1 and TRBJ1-1; D remains unclear. Germline V lookup: CDR1 SGHRS, CDR2 YFSETQ. Trimming took 5 bases from V and 1 from J, leaving 9 bases between them. The length of the CDR3 is 13 residues. In DNA form, the CDR3 reads TGCGCCAGCAGGCCAGTCGCGAACACTGAAGCTTTCTTT. It specifies CASRPVANTEAFF.

The rearrangement joins TRBV18 to TRBJ2-1; possible D gene TRBD2, 6 bases. Germline V gene sequence: CDR1 KGHSH, CDR2 LQKENI. CDR3 length: 16 amino acids. Trimming stripped 2 bases from V and 4 bases from J, with 15 bases between. CDR3 coding DNA: TGTGCCAGCTCACCAATGGGGGGATCGATATACAATGAGCAGTTCTTC. Its translation: CASSPMGGSIYNEQFF.

The rearrangement links TRBV5-1 to TRBJ1-3; 10 positions agree with TRBD1. Trimming took 4 bases from V and 8 from J; bases not matched to a gene: 6. This CDR3 region has 14 residues. Per germline, CDR1 SGHRS and CDR2 YFSETQ. In nucleotides, the CDR3 is TGCGCCAGCAGCCCGGGACAGGGGAGGGACACCATATATTTT. Translating it yields CASSPGQGRDTIYF.

This clone was seen a single time. Distinct nucleotide sequences in the sample also encode this CDR3. The chain links TRBV5-4 to TRBJ1-1; TRBD1 might be the D (5 bases). The CDR3 is 13 residues long. V was pared by 5 bases and J by 1 base, with 9 bases between. Germline CDR1 and CDR2: SGHNT and YYREEE (reference sequence). In nucleotides, the CDR3 is TGTGCCAGCAGTTTACAGGAGAACACTGAAGCTTTCTTT. This sequence encodes CASSLQENTEAFF.

This chain links TRBV5-1 with TRBJ2-7; TRBD1 matches at 8 bases. Germline V lookup: CDR1 SGHRS, CDR2 YFSETQ. The CDR3 totals 14 residues. With 4 bases clipped from V and 3 bases from J, the junction kept 6 bases outside the gene matches. CDR3 sequence: CASSTGDRNYEQYF. CDR3 coding DNA: TGCGCCAGCAGCACGGGGGACAGGAACTACGAGCAGTACTTC.

V usage is TRBV3-1 (or the pseudogene TRBV3-2) and J usage is TRBJ1-6; unclear D gene. Germline CDR1 LGHDT, CDR2 YNNKEL (reference sequence). The CDR3 sequence is 16 residues long. Trimming removed 4 bases at V and 0 bases at J, with 10 bases between. The CDR3: CASSRGRSSYNSPLHF. Here the CDR3 DNA reads TGTGCCAGCAGCCGAGGACGGAGCTCCTATAATTCACCCCTCCACTTT.

The chain has TRBV10-3 and TRBJ1-3, with a weak D call TRBD1 (6 bases). The V and J ends lost 0 bases and 2 bases respectively, with 8 bases between them. Germline V gene data show CDR1 as ENHRY and CDR2 as SYGVKD. CDR3 length: 15 amino acids. CDR3 DNA sequence: TGTGCCATCAGTGAGTCGAGGGGGGCTGGAAACACCATATATTTT. Protein: CAISESRGAGNTIYF.

The chain has TRBV15 and TRBJ1-1; 8 bases line up with TRBD1. The germline CDR1 and CDR2 sequences are LNHNV and YYDKDF (reference sequence). The trim removed 5 bases at V and 0 bases at J, leaving 8 bases unmatched. The CDR3 has 16 residues. The CDR3 DNA reads TGTGCCACCAGCCGAAAGGGACAGGCCATGAACACTGAAGCTTTCTTT. Protein: CATSRKGQAMNTEAFF.

The chain employs TRBV5-1 and TRBJ2-5; 8 bases align to TRBD1. Trimming took 0 bases from V and 3 from J; bases not matched to a gene: 7. From germline, CDR1 is SGHRS and CDR2 YFSETQ. The CDR3 sequence is 16 residues long. The CDR3, as DNA: TGCGCCAGCAGCTTGGGCCCCGCACAGGGGGAAGAGACCCAGTACTTC. This codes for CASSLGPAQGEETQYF. Filled out from reference TRBV5-1 and TRBJ2-5, the complete variable domain reads KAGVTQTPRYLIKTRGQQVTLSCSPISGHRSVSWYQQTPGQGLQFLFEYFSETQRNKGNFPGRFSGRQFSNSRSEMNVSTLELGDSALYLCASSLGPAQGEETQYFGPGTRLLVL.

This sequence joins TRBV28 and TRBJ1-5; D ambiguous. Trimming cost V 1 base and J 0 bases, with 10 bases left between them. CDR3 length equals 16 residues. Germline lookup yields CDR1 MDHEN and CDR2 SYDVKM. The CDR3 loop is CASSLLVKSSNQPQHF. CDR3 nucleotides: TGTGCCAGCAGTTTATTGGTCAAATCTAGCAATCAGCCCCAGCATTTT.

This clone was seen once. This chain uses TRBV3-1 (or the pseudogene TRBV3-2) with TRBJ2-7; possible D gene TRBD2, 6 bases. CDR1 and CDR2 (germline): LGHDT, YNNKEL (reference sequence). Trimming cost V 1 base and J 9 bases, with 16 bases left between them. This CDR3 region has 14 residues. The CDR3 is CASSQGGDSLLQYF. The CDR3 region has the DNA TGTGCCAGCAGCCAAGGGGGGGACTCTCTCCTGCAGTACTTC.

V gene TRBV19 combines with J gene TRBJ1-2; 7 nucleotides line up with TRBD1. The V segment lost 5 bases and the J segment 0 bases; nucleotides outside the gene matches: 6. Looked up from germline, CDR1 is LNHDA and CDR2 is SQIVND (reference sequence). The length of the CDR3 is 15 residues. The CDR3 loop reads CASSGTGEANYGYTF. The CDR3 DNA follows: TGTGCCAGTAGTGGAACAGGGGAAGCTAACTATGGCTACACCTTC.

The rearrangement links TRBV6-5 to TRBJ1-2; D call uncertain. CDR3 length: 12 residues. Germline assignment: CDR1 MNHEY and CDR2 SVGAGI. The germline V and J ends were trimmed by 4 bases and 4 bases, with 7 bases remaining between them. For the CDR3, the DNA is TGTGCCAGCAGTTTGTTCCCCTATGGCTACACCTTC. The encoded protein is CASSLFPYGYTF.

This chain uses TRBV27 with TRBJ2-7; D is tentatively TRBD1 or TRBD2 (5 bases each). Trimming removed 2 bases from V and 0 bases from J, with 8 bases in between. CDR1 and CDR2 (germline): MNHEY, SMNVEV (reference sequence). The CDR3 extends over 14 amino acids. The CDR3 protein is CASSLRGNSYEQYF. CDR3 nucleotides: TGTGCCAGCAGTTTACGGGGCAACTCCTACGAGCAGTACTTC.

CDR3 coding DNA: TGCGCCAGCAGCCAGCCAGGGGCCGGCTATGGCTACACCTTC. It encodes CASSQPGAGYGYTF. The rearrangement uses TRBV4-1 and TRBJ1-2, with TRBD1 as a possible D gene (6 bases). Germline lookup yields CDR1 MGHRA and CDR2 YSYEKL. Trimming took off 3 bases at V and 4 bases at J, with 12 bases between the two ends. The CDR3 is made up of 14 amino acids.

The rearrangement joins TRBV18 to TRBJ1-3, with D maybe TRBD1 (5 bases). The CDR3 consists of 16 residues. With 6 bases removed from V and 2 bases from J, the gap between germline ends came to 17 bases. CDR1 and CDR2 (germline): KGHSH, LQKENI. In DNA, the CDR3 is TGTGCCAGCTCGGGAACAGTCAGGGAGGCTGGAAACACCATATATTTT. It translates to CASSGTVREAGNTIYF.

This clone was picked up one time. The chain uses TRBV4-1 and TRBJ1-5; D uncertain. Germline-derived CDR1 and CDR2 are MGHRA and YSYEKL. The CDR3 length is 13 residues. V lost 1 base and J 5 bases, leaving 6 bases between the germline ends. CDR3 coding DNA: TGCGCCAGCAGCCAAGTAGCCGATCAGCCCCAGCATTTT. Its translation: CASSQVADQPQHF.

The chain joins TRBV19 to TRBJ1-2; possible D gene TRBD1, 6 bases. Germline V lookup: CDR1 LNHDA, CDR2 SQIVND (reference sequence). The germline V and J ends were trimmed by 0 bases and 5 bases, with 19 bases remaining between them. The CDR3 covers 17 residues. CDR3 sequence: CASSIDRPQGRRYGYTF. DNA for the CDR3: TGTGCCAGTAGTATAGACAGACCTCAGGGGAGGCGATATGGCTACACCTTC.